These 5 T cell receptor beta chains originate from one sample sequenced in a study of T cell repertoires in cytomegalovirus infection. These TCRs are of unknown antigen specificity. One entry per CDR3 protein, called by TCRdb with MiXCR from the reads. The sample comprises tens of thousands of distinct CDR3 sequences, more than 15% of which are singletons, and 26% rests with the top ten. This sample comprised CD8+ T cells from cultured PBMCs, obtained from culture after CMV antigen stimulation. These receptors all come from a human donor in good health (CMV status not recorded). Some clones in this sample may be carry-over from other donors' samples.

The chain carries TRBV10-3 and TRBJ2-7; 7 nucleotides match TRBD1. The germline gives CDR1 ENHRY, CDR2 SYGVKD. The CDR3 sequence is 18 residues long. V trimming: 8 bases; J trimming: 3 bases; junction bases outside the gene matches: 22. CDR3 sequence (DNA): TGTGCCATCTCTGAACCCCATAGACAGGGTCCAGAATTCTACGAGCAGTACTTC. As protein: CAISEPHRQGPEFYEQYF.

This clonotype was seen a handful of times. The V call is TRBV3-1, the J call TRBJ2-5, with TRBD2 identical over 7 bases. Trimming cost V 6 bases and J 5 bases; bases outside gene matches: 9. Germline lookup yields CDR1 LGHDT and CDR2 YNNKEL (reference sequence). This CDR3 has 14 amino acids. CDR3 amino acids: CASRPTGGRETQYF. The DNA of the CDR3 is TGTGCCAGCAGACCCACGGGGGGTCGGGAGACCCAGTACTTC.

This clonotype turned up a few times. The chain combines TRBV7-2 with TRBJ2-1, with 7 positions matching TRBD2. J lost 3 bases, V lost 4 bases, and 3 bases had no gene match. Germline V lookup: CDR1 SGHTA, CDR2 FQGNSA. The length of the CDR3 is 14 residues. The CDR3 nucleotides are TGTGCCAGCAGCTATGGGGGGGACTACAATGAGCAGTTCTTC. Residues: CASSYGGDYNEQFF.

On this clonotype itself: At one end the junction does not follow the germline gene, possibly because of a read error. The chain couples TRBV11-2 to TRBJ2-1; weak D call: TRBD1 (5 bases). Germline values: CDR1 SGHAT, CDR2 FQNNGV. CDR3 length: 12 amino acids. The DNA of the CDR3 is TGTGCCAGCTGCTTGGGGCCAAATGAGCAGTTCTTC. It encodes CASCLGPNEQFF.

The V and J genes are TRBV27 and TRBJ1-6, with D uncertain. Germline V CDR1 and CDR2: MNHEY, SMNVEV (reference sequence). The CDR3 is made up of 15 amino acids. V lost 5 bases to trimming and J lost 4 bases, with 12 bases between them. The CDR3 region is CASSPPPGYNSPLHF. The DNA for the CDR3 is TGTGCCAGCAGTCCCCCCCCAGGATATAATTCACCCCTCCACTTT.